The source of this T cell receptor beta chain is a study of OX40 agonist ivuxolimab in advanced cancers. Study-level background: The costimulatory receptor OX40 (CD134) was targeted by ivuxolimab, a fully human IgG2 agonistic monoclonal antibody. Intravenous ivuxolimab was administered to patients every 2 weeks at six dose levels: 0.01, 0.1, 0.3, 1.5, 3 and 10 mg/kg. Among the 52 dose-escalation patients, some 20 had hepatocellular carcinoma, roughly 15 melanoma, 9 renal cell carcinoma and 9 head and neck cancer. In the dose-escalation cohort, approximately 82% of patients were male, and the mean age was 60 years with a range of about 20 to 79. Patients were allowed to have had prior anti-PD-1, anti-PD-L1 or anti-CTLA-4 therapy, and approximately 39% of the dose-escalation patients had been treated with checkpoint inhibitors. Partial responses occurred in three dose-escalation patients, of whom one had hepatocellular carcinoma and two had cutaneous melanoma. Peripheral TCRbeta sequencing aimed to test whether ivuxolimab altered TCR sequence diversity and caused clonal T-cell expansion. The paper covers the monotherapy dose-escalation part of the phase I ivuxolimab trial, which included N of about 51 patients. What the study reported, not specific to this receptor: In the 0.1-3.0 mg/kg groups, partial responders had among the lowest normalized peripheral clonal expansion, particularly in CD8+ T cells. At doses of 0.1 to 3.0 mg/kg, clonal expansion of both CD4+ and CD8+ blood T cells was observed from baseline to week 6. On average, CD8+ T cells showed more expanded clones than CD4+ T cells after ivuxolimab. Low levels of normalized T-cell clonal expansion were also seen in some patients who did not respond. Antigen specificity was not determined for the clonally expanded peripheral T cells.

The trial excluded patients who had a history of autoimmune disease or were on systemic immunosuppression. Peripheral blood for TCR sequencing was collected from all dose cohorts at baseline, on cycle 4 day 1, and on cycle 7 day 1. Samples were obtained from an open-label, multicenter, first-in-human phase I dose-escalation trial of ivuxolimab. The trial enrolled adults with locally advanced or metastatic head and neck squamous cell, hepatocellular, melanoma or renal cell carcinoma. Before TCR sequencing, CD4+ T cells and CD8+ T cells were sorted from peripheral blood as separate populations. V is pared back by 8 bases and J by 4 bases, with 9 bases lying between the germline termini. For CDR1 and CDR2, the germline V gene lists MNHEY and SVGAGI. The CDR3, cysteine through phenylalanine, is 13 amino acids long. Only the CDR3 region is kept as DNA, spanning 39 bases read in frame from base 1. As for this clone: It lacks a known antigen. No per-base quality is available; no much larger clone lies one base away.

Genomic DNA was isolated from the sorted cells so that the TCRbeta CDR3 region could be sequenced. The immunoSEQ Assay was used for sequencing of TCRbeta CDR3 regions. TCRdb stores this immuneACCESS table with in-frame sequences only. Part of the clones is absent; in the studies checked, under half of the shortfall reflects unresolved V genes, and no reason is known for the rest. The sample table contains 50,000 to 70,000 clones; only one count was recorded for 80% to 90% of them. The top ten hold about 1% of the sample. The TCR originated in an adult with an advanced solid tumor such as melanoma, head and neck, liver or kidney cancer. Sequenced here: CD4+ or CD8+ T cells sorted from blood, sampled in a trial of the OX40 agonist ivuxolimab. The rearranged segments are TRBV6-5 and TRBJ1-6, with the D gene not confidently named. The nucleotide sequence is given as TGTGCCAGCGCTGGTAGATATAATTCACCCCTCCACTTT. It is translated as CASAGRYNSPLHF.